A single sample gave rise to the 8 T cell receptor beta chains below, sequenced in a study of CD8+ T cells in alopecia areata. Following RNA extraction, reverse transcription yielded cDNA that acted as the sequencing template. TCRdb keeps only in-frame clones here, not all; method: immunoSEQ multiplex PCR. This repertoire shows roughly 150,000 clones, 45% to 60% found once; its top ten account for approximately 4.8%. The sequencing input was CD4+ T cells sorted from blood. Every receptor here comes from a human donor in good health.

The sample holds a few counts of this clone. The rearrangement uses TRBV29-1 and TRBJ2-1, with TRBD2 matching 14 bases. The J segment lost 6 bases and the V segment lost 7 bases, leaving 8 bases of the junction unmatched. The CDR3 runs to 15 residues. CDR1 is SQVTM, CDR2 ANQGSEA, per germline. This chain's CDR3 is CSAGEGLAGANEQFF. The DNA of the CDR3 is TGCAGCGCTGGGGAGGGACTAGCGGGAGCCAATGAGCAGTTCTTC.

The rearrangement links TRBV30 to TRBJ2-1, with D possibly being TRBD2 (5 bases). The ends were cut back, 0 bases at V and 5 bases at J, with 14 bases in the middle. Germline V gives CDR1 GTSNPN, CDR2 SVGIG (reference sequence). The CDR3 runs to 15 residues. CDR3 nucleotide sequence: TGTGCCTGGAGTGTTGGCACACTAGAACACAATGAGCAGTTCTTC. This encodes CAWSVGTLEHNEQFF. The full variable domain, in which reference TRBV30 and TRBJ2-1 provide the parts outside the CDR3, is SQTIHQWPATLVQPVGSPLSLECTVEGTSNPNLYWYRQAAGRGLQLLFYSVGIGQISSEVPQNLSASRPQDRQFILSSKKLLLSDSGFYLCAWSVGTLEHNEQFFGPGTRLTVL.

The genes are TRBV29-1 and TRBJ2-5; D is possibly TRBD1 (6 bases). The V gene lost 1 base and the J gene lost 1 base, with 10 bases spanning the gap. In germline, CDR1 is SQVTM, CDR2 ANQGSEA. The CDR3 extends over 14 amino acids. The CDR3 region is CSVEAWDTQETQYF. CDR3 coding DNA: TGCAGCGTTGAAGCTTGGGACACCCAAGAGACCCAGTACTTC.

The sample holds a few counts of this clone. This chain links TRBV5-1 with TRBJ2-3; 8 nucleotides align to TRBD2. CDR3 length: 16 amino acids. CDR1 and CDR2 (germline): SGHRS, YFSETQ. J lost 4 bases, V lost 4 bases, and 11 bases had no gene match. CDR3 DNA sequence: TGCGCCAGCAGCCTGGGGGTAGCGGGAAGGTCAGATACGCAGTATTTT. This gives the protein CASSLGVAGRSDTQYF.

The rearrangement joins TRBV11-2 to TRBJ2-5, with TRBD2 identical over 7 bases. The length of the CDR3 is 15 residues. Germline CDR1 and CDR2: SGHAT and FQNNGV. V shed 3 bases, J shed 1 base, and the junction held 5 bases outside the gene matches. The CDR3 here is CASSFSGTPQETQYF. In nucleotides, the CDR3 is TGTGCCAGCAGCTTCAGCGGGACTCCCCAAGAGACCCAGTACTTC.

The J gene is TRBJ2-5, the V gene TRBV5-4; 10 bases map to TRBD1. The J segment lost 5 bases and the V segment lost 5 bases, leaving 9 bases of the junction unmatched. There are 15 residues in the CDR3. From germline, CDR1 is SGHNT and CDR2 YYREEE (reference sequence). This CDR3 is CASSPTAGQGETQYF. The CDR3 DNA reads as TGTGCCAGCAGTCCCACGGCGGGACAGGGGGAGACCCAGTACTTC.

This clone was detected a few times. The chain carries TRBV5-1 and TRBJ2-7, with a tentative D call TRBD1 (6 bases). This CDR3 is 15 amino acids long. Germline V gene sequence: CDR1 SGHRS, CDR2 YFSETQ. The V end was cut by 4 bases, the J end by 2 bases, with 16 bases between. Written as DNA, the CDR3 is TGCGCCAGCAGCGTGGACAGAACATTACCCTACGAGCAGTACTTC. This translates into CASSVDRTLPYEQYF.

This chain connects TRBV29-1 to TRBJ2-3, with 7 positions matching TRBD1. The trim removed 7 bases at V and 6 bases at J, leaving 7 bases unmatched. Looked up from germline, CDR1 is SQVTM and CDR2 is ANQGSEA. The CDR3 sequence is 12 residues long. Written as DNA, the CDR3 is TGCAGCGCTCGGACAGGTGGGGATACGCAGTATTTT. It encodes CSARTGGDTQYF.